This entry lists 17 T cell receptor beta chains sequenced from one sample in a study of cytomegalovirus exposure and HLA in healthy donors. The PCR made use of 60 Vbeta and 13 Jbeta primers. Libraries were prepared by immunoSEQ multiplex PCR; TCRdb keeps only in-frame clonotypes and omits some of them. This sample has around 62,000 clones, with roughly 76% found just once. Material for sequencing was PBMCs. All receptors come from a man aged 55 to 69 in good health and CMV-seropositive.

The chain employs TRBV11-1 and TRBJ1-1, with a tentative D call TRBD1 (6 bases). This CDR3 region has 13 residues. Germline V gives CDR1 SGHAT, CDR2 FQDESV (reference sequence). V was trimmed by 6 bases and J by 4 bases, leaving 12 bases between them. Here the CDR3 DNA reads TGTGCCAGCAGATGGACAGAAGGCACTGAAGCTTTCTTT. Residues: CASRWTEGTEAFF.

The chain uses TRBV5-4 and TRBJ2-3, with D perhaps matching TRBD1 (5 bases). This CDR3 has 16 residues. V was clipped by 6 bases and J by 1 base, with 18 bases between them. CDR1 is SGHNT and CDR2 is YYREEE in the germline V gene (reference sequence). CDR3 DNA: TGTGCCAGCACCCCGGAAATCCTAGGGGGCACAGATACGCAGTATTTT. Translation: CASTPEILGGTDTQYF.

This sequence joins TRBV5-1 and TRBJ2-1; TRBD1 aligns across 7 bases. Germline V gene sequence: CDR1 SGHRS, CDR2 YFSETQ. The V and J ends lost 4 bases and 9 bases, in that order; junction bases with no gene match: 19. CDR3 length equals 17 residues. The chain's CDR3 is CASSPEGTAAGVIEQFF. DNA for the CDR3: TGCGCCAGCAGCCCTGAAGGGACAGCCGCTGGGGTGATTGAGCAGTTCTTC.

The count of this clone is one. V and J are TRBV18 and TRBJ1-3; no clear D gene. This CDR3 spans 16 amino acids. The V gene lost 5 bases and the J gene lost 0 bases, with 14 bases spanning the gap. Germline lookup yields CDR1 KGHSH and CDR2 LQKENI. As DNA, the CDR3 is TGTGCCAGCTCATCGAGCGGACCGAGCTCTGGAAACACCATATATTTT. Amino acid sequence: CASSSSGPSSGNTIYF. Supplemented by reference TRBV18 and TRBJ1-3, the full variable domain reads NAGVMQNPRHLVRRRGQEARLRCSPMKGHSHVYWYRQLPEEGLKFMVYLQKENIIDESGMPKERFSAEFPKEGPSILRIQQVVRGDSAAYFCASSSSGPSSGNTIYFGEGSWLTVV.

This clone was observed a handful of times. J is TRBJ2-5 and V is TRBV11-3; maybe TRBD1 (5 bases). The CDR3 spans 13 residues. The V gene's germline CDR1 is SGHNT and CDR2 YENEEA. Trimming pared 5 bases from V and 1 base from J, leaving 8 bases between. CDR3 protein: CASSQQVQETQYF. The CDR3 coding sequence is TGTGCCAGCAGCCAACAGGTCCAAGAGACCCAGTACTTC.

V usage is TRBV5-8 and J usage is TRBJ1-2; D not certain. The CDR3 is 15 amino acids. CDR1 and CDR2 from the germline V gene are SGHTS and YDEGEE. Trimming pared 7 bases from V and 4 bases from J, leaving 20 bases between. The DNA of the CDR3 is TGTGCCAGCTTATACCCCCCCCCGGGGAGCTATGGCTACACCTTC. As protein: CASLYPPPGSYGYTF.

The chain is built from TRBV27 and TRBJ2-5; 7 bases match TRBD1. The V and J ends lost 3 bases and 5 bases, in that order; junction bases with no gene match: 12. The germline gives CDR1 MNHEY, CDR2 SMNVEV (reference sequence). The CDR3 runs to 16 residues. The CDR3 DNA reads as TGTGCCAGCAGTTTCGGTCTGGCAGGGGGTATGGAGACCCAGTACTTC. Protein sequence: CASSFGLAGGMETQYF.

The CDR3 is CATSRDLGQGEGEQYF. The CDR3 DNA follows: TGTGCCACCAGCAGAGACCTAGGACAGGGCGAAGGCGAGCAGTACTTC. The gene calls are TRBV15 and TRBJ2-7; 8 nucleotides match TRBD1. The CDR3 spans 16 residues. The V segment lost 0 bases and the J segment 6 bases; nucleotides outside the gene matches: 10. CDR1 and CDR2 (germline): LNHNV, YYDKDF (reference sequence).

This sequence joins TRBV27 and TRBJ1-5; 10 bases map to TRBD1. The CDR3 consists of 16 residues. Germline lookup yields CDR1 MNHEY and CDR2 SMNVEV (reference sequence). V was pared by 7 bases and J by 5 bases, with 11 bases of the junction left unmatched. CDR3 bases: TGTGCCAGCATGATTTCATCGACAGGGGGCTATCAGCCCCAGCATTTT. Protein sequence: CASMISSTGGYQPQHF.

The chain is built from TRBV19 and TRBJ2-3; 12 bases are shared with TRBD2. J was trimmed by 1 base and V by 5 bases; bases with no gene match: 7. This CDR3 has 17 residues. CDR1 is LNHDA, CDR2 SQIVND, per germline (reference sequence). The CDR3 here is CASSPRLAGDGTDTQYF. In DNA form, the CDR3 reads TGTGCCAGTAGTCCCCGACTAGCGGGGGATGGCACAGATACGCAGTATTTT. The variable domain in full, completed from reference TRBV19 and TRBJ2-3, reads DGGITQSPKYLFRKEGQNVTLSCEQNLNHDAMYWYRQDPGQGLRLIYYSQIVNDFQKGDIAEGYSVSREKKESFPLTVTSAQKNPTAFYLCASSPRLAGDGTDTQYFGPGTRLTVL.

This clone was counted a few times. The chain employs TRBV29-1 and TRBJ1-1; 12 positions match TRBD1. The germline gives CDR1 SQVTM, CDR2 ANQGSEA. The CDR3 has 14 residues. V lost 6 bases, J lost 10 bases, and 12 bases stayed unmatched. CDR3 nucleotides: TGCAGCGTCAGCACCACGGGACAGGGGGCTGGAGCTTTCTTT. Encoded protein: CSVSTTGQGAGAFF.

The V gene is TRBV13, the J gene TRBJ2-1; TRBD1 might be the D (5 bases). Trimming removed 1 base from V and 6 bases from J, with 19 bases in between. The CDR3 consists of 17 residues. CDR1 and CDR2 from the germline V gene are PRHDT and FYEKMQ (reference sequence). The CDR3 DNA follows: TGTGCCAGCAGCTTAGATACTTCGGGTAGGGGTCGCAATGAGCAGTTCTTC. Translated, it gives CASSLDTSGRGRNEQFF.

This clone has just a few counts. This chain joins TRBV5-6 and TRBJ2-3; D uncertain. V gave up 0 bases and J gave up 2 bases, with 16 bases separating them. CDR1 and CDR2 from the germline V gene are SGHDT and YYEEEE. CDR3 length: 17 amino acids. The CDR3 is CASSLDMGHTSTDTQYF. As DNA, the CDR3 is TGTGCCAGCAGCTTGGACATGGGCCACACCTCCACAGATACGCAGTATTTT.

This clone was seen more than once but under ten times. The rearrangement links TRBV11-3 to TRBJ2-5; the match to TRBD2 covers 8 bases. The germline V gene has CDR1 SGHNT and CDR2 YENEEA. The CDR3 is made up of 16 amino acids. The V segment lost 2 bases and the J segment 4 bases; nucleotides outside the gene matches: 9. The CDR3 DNA follows: TGTGCCAGCAGCTTAAATCCTGGCGGGAGGATAGAGACCCAGTACTTC. Translation: CASSLNPGGRIETQYF.

CDR3 nucleotides: TGTGCCAGCAGCTTAGCGGCGACAGGGGAAGAGACCCAGTACTTC. Its protein is CASSLAATGEETQYF. V is TRBV7-9 and J is TRBJ2-5; 8 bases align to TRBD1. Germline assignment: CDR1 SEHNR and CDR2 FQNEAQ (reference sequence). With 0 bases clipped from V and 3 bases from J, the junction kept 3 bases outside the gene matches. The CDR3 consists of 15 residues.

The gene calls are TRBV7-2 and TRBJ2-1, with 14 nucleotides matching TRBD2. This CDR3 has 18 amino acids. Trimming removed 4 bases from V and 4 bases from J; junction bases left unmatched: 9. The germline CDR1 and CDR2 sequences are SGHTA and FQGNSA. The CDR3 DNA is TGTGCCAGCAGCTCCCCCGGGGGACTAGCGGGAGCATACAATGAGCAGTTCTTC. Its protein is CASSSPGGLAGAYNEQFF.

The V and J genes are TRBV5-1 and TRBJ2-4; TRBD1 agrees at 10 bases. CDR3 length: 15 residues. With 3 bases clipped from V and 6 bases from J, the junction kept 6 bases outside the gene matches. Germline V gene data show CDR1 as SGHRS and CDR2 as YFSETQ. In DNA, the CDR3 is TGCGCCAGCAGCTCCCGACAGGGGGCAGGAAACATTCAGTACTTC. Translation gives CASSSRQGAGNIQYF.